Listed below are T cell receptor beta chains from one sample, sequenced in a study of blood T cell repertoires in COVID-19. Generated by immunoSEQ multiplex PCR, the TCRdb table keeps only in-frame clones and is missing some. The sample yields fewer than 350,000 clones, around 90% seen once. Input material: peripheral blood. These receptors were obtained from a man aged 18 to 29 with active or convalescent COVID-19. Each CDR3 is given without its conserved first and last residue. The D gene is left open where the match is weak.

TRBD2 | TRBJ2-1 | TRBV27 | ATLAGGPGEQF
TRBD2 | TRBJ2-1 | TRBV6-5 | ASSWGTSGGEQF
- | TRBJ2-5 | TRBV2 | ASSEALQETQY
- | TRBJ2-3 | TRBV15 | ATSRDLVGPRPYTQY
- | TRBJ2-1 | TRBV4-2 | ASSQGSRKF
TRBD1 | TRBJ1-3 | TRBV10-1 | ASSPGTGHENTIY
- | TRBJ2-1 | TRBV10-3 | AISDPRSGVTSYNEQF
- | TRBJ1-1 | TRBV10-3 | AIMAGMNTEAF
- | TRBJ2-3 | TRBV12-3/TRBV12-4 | ASTPSGTDTQY
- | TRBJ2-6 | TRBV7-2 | ASSPAILGGSGANVLT
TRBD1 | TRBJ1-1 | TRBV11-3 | ASSLDSGGETF
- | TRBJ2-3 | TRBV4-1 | ASSQGSAADTQY
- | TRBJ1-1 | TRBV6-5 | ASSPGAWGTEAF
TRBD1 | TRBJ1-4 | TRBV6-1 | ASSEPGQGTEKLF
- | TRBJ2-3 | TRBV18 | ASSPSGGGAGTKGSY
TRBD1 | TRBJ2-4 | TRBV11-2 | ASSPEDRVNIQY
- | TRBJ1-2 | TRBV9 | ASSVFQGNNYGYT
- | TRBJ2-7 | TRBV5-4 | ASSSHRGRSAYEQY
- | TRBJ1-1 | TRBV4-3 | ASSQGLLPDTEAF
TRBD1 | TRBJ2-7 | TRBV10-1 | ASSESGQGPLEQY
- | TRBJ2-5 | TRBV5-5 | ASSPLTVQETQY
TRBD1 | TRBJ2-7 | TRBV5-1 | ASRGDSHSYEQY
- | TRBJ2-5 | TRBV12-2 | ASLLLETQY
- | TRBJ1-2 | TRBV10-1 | ASSESVDYGYT
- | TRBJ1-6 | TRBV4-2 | ASSQERTRGNSPLH
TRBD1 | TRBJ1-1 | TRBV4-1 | ASSLILDRGNTEAF
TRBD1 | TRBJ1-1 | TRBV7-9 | ASSPPGTGALEAF
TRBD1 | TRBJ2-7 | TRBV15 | ATSRGRGRSYEQY
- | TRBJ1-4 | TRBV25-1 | ASSELGTSVGDEKLF
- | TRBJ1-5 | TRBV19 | ASRSGEGNQPQH
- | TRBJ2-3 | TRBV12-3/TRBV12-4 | ASSSHYTQY
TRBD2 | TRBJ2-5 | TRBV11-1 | ASSWPTSGETQY
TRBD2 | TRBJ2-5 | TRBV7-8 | ASSPTRGGYQETQY
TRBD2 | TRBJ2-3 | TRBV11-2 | ASSLELAGAVQDTQY
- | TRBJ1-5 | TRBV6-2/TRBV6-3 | ASSRTSSNQPQH
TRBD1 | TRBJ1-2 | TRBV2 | ARRSQGPLGYGYT
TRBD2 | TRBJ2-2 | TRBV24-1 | ATSDSSGGYTGELF
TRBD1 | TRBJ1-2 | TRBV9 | ASSVGDRGLNGYT
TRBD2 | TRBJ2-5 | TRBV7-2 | ASTNRGGQETQY
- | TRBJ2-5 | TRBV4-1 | ASSQTAQETQY
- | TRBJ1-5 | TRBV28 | ASSLPGDKNQPQH
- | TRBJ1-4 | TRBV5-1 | ASSLDSSASNEKLF
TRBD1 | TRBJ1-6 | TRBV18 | ASSRDRENSPLH
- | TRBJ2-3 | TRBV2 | ASSEWANRDTQY
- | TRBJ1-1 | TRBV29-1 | SVEQAPAAF
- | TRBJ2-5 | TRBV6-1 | ASSERTKGTQY
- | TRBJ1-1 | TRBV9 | ASSPDGGEDTEAF
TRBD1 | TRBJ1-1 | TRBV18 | ASSKTGSIPEAF
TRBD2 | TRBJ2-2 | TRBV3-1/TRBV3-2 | ASSPLAGGPTGELF
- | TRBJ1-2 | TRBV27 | ASSTIRGHRANYGYT
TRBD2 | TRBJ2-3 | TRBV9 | ASSVGGGAADTQY
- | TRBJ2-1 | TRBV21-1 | ASSTWTVQTYNEQF
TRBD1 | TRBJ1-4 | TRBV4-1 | ASSRDGTGDGEKLF
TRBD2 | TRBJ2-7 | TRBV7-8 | ASSLANSGGTYEQY
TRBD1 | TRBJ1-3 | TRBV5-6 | ASSLGGGGSGNTIY